The rows below give T cell receptor beta chains drawn from one sample of a study of radiotherapy plus CTLA-4 blockade in lung cancer. Generated by immunoSEQ multiplex PCR, the TCRdb table keeps only in-frame clones and is missing some. The sample has about 72,000 clones; about 83% are singletons. This specimen was peripheral blood, taken from a patient treated with radiotherapy plus ipilimumab. The receptors originated from a human donor with non-small cell lung cancer who had a partial response to radiotherapy plus ipilimumab. Both conserved end residues are part of each CDR3. Clone size appears in some rows only: once, few, many, or a class for an expanded clone.

once	TRBV9	CASSVEGTGYQETQYF
NA	TRBV15	CATSRDRGSEQYF
once	TRBV9	CASSVADSYEQYF
NA	TRBV7-9	CASSWSGSTRNEQFF
NA	TRBV4-1	CASSRPGVGSETQYF
once	TRBV7-2	CASSLISRVSGLMF
NA	TRBV6-5	CASRLGQVNQPQHF
NA	TRBV5-5	CASSLGPGQVVRGNYGYTF
few	TRBV4-1	CASSQGSSGNTIYF
NA	TRBV7-2	CAEQGAGERYNEQFF
NA	TRBV9	CASSAPTRGGANEQFF
NA	TRBV10-1	CASSEPPWRDTSYEQYF
NA	TRBV28	CASSLRQGGRTEAFF
NA	TRBV19	CASSIGGFYEQYF
NA	TRBV11-2	CASSLLAGEAYEQYF
NA	TRBV18	CASSSDRNTEAFF
NA	TRBV6-5	CASSYTADRRTEAFF
NA	TRBV6-1	CASSGLAVASYNEQFF
NA	TRBV18	CASSRVGRAYNEQFF
NA	TRBV28	CASSSRQGDSNEKLFF
NA	TRBV28	CASSFGQGDNQPQHF
few	TRBV7-6	CASSPVGGVQPQHF
NA	TRBV18	CASSPNGGAGYEQYF
NA	TRBV30	CAWSGELAGGQKTQYF
few	TRBV5-6	CASSGPEETQYF
NA	TRBV5-3	CARSLAKQYYGYTF
NA	TRBV11-2	CASSSLRRESTGANVLTF
NA	TRBV27	CASRRPGRNTEAFF
NA	TRBV30	CAWSPTGGGQYF
NA	TRBV27	CASRLDRYNEQFF
NA	TRBV5-3	CARSPLSPLLAKNIQYF
NA	TRBV5-1	CASSSARQGRGNEQFF
NA	TRBV7-2	CASTPPGSFYGYTF
NA	TRBV7-2	CASSLGLAGAADTQYF
NA	TRBV7-8	CASSLDRAKADTQYF
NA	TRBV2	CASSEEGTANTGELFF
NA	TRBV7-9	CASSPGVGPSYEQYF
NA	TRBV6-5	CASSKLAGVNNEQFF
NA	TRBV18	CASSPPRGPTGPNTEAFF
NA	TRBV11-2	CASSSTWDRVNYGYTF
few	TRBV2	CASSFTSYEQYF
few	TRBV7-8	CASSLDRGATDTQYF
NA	TRBV6-5	CASRPQGFPEAFF
once	TRBV9	CASSSQGAQETQYF
few	TRBV5-8	CASSPGGQGHEKLFF
NA	TRBV28	CASSLLYSGEQYF
NA	TRBV2	CASNKREGSYNEQFF
NA	TRBV5-1	CASSLVGRSTDTQYF
NA	TRBV18	CASSPLEAESSYEQYF
NA	TRBV7-3	CASSLGTSGPYEQYF
few	TRBV5-1	CASSLRSAGRRHTSTDTQYF
once	TRBV6-1	CASSYTSGTYNEQFF
NA	TRBV21-1	CASSNGWTVSYNEQFF
NA	TRBV19	CASSIAGQIQETQYF